This TCR beta chain emerged from a study of OX40 agonist ivuxolimab in advanced cancers. Across the study: Partial responses were seen in three patients, one with hepatocellular carcinoma and two with cutaneous melanoma. Overall study results and limits: Part of the nonresponder group also had normalized T-cell clonal expansion that was low.

V shed 0 bases and J 8 bases; nucleotides not matched to a gene: 13. CDR1 MGHRA and CDR2 YSYEKL come from the germline V gene. CDR3 length equals 17 residues. With respect to this clone: Its specificity is unknown.

TCRdb's copy holds only in-frame clones and misses some; the assay was immunoSEQ multiplex PCR. The repertoire holds 79,000 or so clones, with about 89% as singletons. This TCR was sampled from an adult with an advanced solid tumor such as melanoma, head and neck, liver or kidney cancer. The chain joins TRBV4-1 to TRBJ2-7; TRBD2 aligns across 10 bases. The sequences come from CD4+ or CD8+ T cells sorted from blood, collected in a trial of the OX40 agonist ivuxolimab. The CDR3 DNA follows: TGCGCCAGCAGCCAAGAGCCGCTAGCGGGGGATTTTTACAAGCAGTACTTC. Amino acid sequence: CASSQEPLAGDFYKQYF.